This is a list of T cell receptor beta chains from one sample in a study of radiation and T cells in renal cell carcinoma. Assay: immunoSEQ multiplex PCR; the TCRdb copy retains only in-frame clones and omits some. The sample records around 60,000 clones, around 76% being singletons. The sequenced sample was blood, obtained from a patient whose treatment included radiotherapy and nephrectomy. The receptors stem from a man aged 55-75 years with renal cell carcinoma. Each CDR3 is given with its conserved first and last residue. A D gene is named only where the DNA matches it firmly. A clone size is listed for some rows: how often the clone was seen (once, few, many), or a class if it is expanded.

v_gene	d_gene	j_gene	abundance	CDR3nt	CDR3aa
TRBV4-1	.	TRBJ1-2	.	TGCGCCAGCAGCCACGAGGGGCGTAACTATGGCTACACCTTT	CASSHEGRNYGYTF
TRBV27	.	TRBJ1-5	.	TGTGCCAGCAGTTGGGATAGCAATCAGCCCCAGCATTTT	CASSWDSNQPQHF
TRBV6-5	TRBD1	TRBJ1-5	.	TGTGCCAGCAGCTCCGGGACAGGGCGTGGGCCCCAGCATTTT	CASSSGTGRGPQHF
TRBV2	.	TRBJ1-1	.	TGTGCCAGCAGTGAAGTCTCAGGAAGTATGAACACTGAAGCTTTCTTT	CASSEVSGSMNTEAFF
TRBV6-5	TRBD1	TRBJ2-5	.	TGTGCCAGCAGGTCCGGGACAGGGCCCCGGGAGACCCAGTACTTC	CASRSGTGPRETQYF
TRBV5-6	.	TRBJ1-6	.	TGTGCCAGCAGCTTGGTGGGGGATTATAATTCACCCCTCCACTTT	CASSLVGDYNSPLHF
TRBV9	.	TRBJ1-3	.	TGTGCCAGCAGCGTAGCTCCAGACTCTGGAAACACCATATATTTT	CASSVAPDSGNTIYF
TRBV7-2	.	TRBJ1-6	.	TGTGCCAGCACCCATGAGAGGGGACGGAATTCACCCCTCCACTTT	CASTHERGRNSPLHF
TRBV11-3	.	TRBJ2-3	.	TGTGCCAGCAGCTTAGATGCATTGGATACGCAGTATTTT	CASSLDALDTQYF
TRBV2	TRBD2	TRBJ2-1	.	TGTGCCAGCAGTTCCCCCGGGACTAGCGGGAGGCCCGGTTACTCCTACAATGAGCAGTTCTTC	CASSSPGTSGRPGYSYNEQFF
TRBV10-3	TRBD2	TRBJ2-1	medium-sized	TGTGCCATCAGTGAGTCCAGGGAGGGCTACAATGAGCAGTTCTTC	CAISESREGYNEQFF
TRBV21-1	.	TRBJ2-5	once	TGTGCCAGCAGCAATTGTTCGGCGCAGGAGAGGTGGAAGGAGACCCAGTACTTC	CASSNCSAQERWKETQYF
TRBV5-4	.	TRBJ1-1	.	TGTGCCAGCAGCTTGCCCCCAATGTCCCCGAACACTGAAGCTTTCTTT	CASSLPPMSPNTEAFF
TRBV20-1	.	TRBJ1-1	.	TGCAGTGCTCTGAAGAACACTGAAGCTTTCTTT	CSALKNTEAFF
TRBV27	TRBD1	TRBJ1-5	.	TGTGCCAGCAGTTTTACAGGGGGCGATCAGCCCCAGCATTTT	CASSFTGGDQPQHF
TRBV19	.	TRBJ1-5	.	TGTGCCAGTAGTACTCCAGAGGAGGGGTATAGCAATCAGCCCCAGCATTTT	CASSTPEEGYSNQPQHF
TRBV6-1	TRBD2	TRBJ2-1	.	TGTGCCAGCAGTGCTAGCGGGACCGACAATGAGCAGTTCTTC	CASSASGTDNEQFF
TRBV5-1	TRBD2	TRBJ2-3	.	TGCGCCAGCAGCCCGACGGTGGGCGGGAGGGCCATTTCTGATACGCAGTATTTT	CASSPTVGGRAISDTQYF
TRBV10-3	.	TRBJ2-3	.	TGTGCCATCAGTGAGTCCCAGACTACAGATACGCAGTATTTT	CAISESQTTDTQYF
TRBV2	TRBD1	TRBJ1-2	once	TGTGCCAGCAGTGAAGGGACAGGGGATACCTTTGGCTACACCTTC	CASSEGTGDTFGYTF
TRBV7-8	TRBD2	TRBJ2-1	once	TGTGCCAGCAGCCCGGCCGGGGGGAGAACATACAATGAGCAGTTCTTC	CASSPAGGRTYNEQFF
TRBV19	.	TRBJ2-5	.	TGTGCCAGTAGTTCCCAGAGGTTACAAGAGACCCAGTACTTC	CASSSQRLQETQYF
TRBV6-6	.	TRBJ1-6	.	TGTGCCAGCAGTTACGGGAATTCGAATTCACCCCTCCACTTT	CASSYGNSNSPLHF
TRBV5-6	TRBD2	TRBJ2-5	.	TGTGCCAGCAGCTTGACTAGCGGGGGGGCAGAGACCCAGTACTTC	CASSLTSGGAETQYF
TRBV7-3	TRBD2	TRBJ2-3	.	TGTGCCAGCAGCTCCACGGGGGGAACCGCGGATACGCAGTATTTT	CASSSTGGTADTQYF
TRBV19	TRBD2	TRBJ2-1	.	TGTGCCAGTACAAGAGCGGGAGGGTCCTACAATGAGCAGTTCTTC	CASTRAGGSYNEQFF
TRBV6-6	.	TRBJ2-1	.	TGTGCCAGCAGGGGCGACAGGAATGAGCAGTTCTTC	CASRGDRNEQFF
TRBV14	.	TRBJ1-2	.	TGTGCCAGCAGCCAAGATTCCTACGGCAGTGGCTACACCTTC	CASSQDSYGSGYTF
TRBV14	.	TRBJ1-2	.	TGTGCCAGCAGCCAAGCTCTATTTGATGGCTACACCTTC	CASSQALFDGYTF
TRBV7-8	.	TRBJ1-2	.	TGTGCCAGCAGCTCGTTCTCCCTACAAGGCCCCGGCTGCACCTTC	CASSSFSLQGPGCTF
TRBV19	.	TRBJ1-5	.	TGTGCCAGCTCCTGGGGGCCCCAGCATTTT	CASSWGPQHF
TRBV7-8	.	TRBJ1-5	.	TGTGCCAGCACCCCAGGCCGGGGGTTCGGCAATCAGCCCCAGCATTTT	CASTPGRGFGNQPQHF
TRBV9	.	TRBJ2-1	.	TGTGCCAGCAGCCCCCGCGTTGCTAATGAGCAGTTCTTC	CASSPRVANEQFF
TRBV6-1	.	TRBJ1-2	.	TGTGCCAGCAGTTACCTGGGGGGCTACACCTTC	CASSYLGGYTF
TRBV5-6	TRBD1	TRBJ1-1	once	TGTGCCAGCAGCTTGGGAGACAGGGGAACGGGTGCTGAAGCTTTCTTT	CASSLGDRGTGAEAFF
TRBV10-3	TRBD1	TRBJ1-4	.	TGTGCCATCAGTGAGGAGGGGACAGGGTACGAAAAACTGTTTTTT	CAISEEGTGYEKLFF
TRBV7-8	TRBD2	TRBJ2-1	.	TGTGCCAGCACCACCAGCTGGACTAGCGGGGGGGCAGGGTACAATGAGCAGTTCTTC	CASTTSWTSGGAGYNEQFF
TRBV6-5	TRBD1	TRBJ1-2	.	TGTGCCAGCAGCTTCTCCGGGACAGGGGATGGCTACACCTTC	CASSFSGTGDGYTF
TRBV18	TRBD2	TRBJ2-3	.	TGTGCCAGCTCAAGAGCGGGAAATCTAGATACGCAGTATTTT	CASSRAGNLDTQYF
TRBV5-1	TRBD1	TRBJ1-2	.	TGCGCCAGCAGCCTACGGACAGGGACGCTTTCTAACTATGGCTACACCTTC	CASSLRTGTLSNYGYTF
TRBV5-1	.	TRBJ2-1	.	TGCGCCAGCAGCTCCGGGCCCTCAGATGGTAATGAGCAGTTCTTC	CASSSGPSDGNEQFF
TRBV11-3	.	TRBJ1-5	.	TGTGCCAGCAGCGGTACCGGGACCCATAGCAATCAGCCCCAGCATTTT	CASSGTGTHSNQPQHF
TRBV4-3	TRBD1	TRBJ2-7	.	TGCGCCAGCAGCCAAGAGGGACAGGGGAGGTACGAGCAGTACTTC	CASSQEGQGRYEQYF
TRBV5-1	.	TRBJ2-5	.	TGCGCCAGCAGCTTTGGTAGGGCTCCCGAATTCGGGACCCAGTACTTC	CASSFGRAPEFGTQYF
TRBV25-1	.	TRBJ1-1	.	TGTGCCAGCAGTGACAGGGGTCGGACTGAAGCTTTCTTT	CASSDRGRTEAFF
TRBV7-8	.	TRBJ1-4	.	TGTGCCAGCAGCTCTTGGGACTTTCAGATGGGGGAAAAACTGTTTTTT	CASSSWDFQMGEKLFF
TRBV2	.	TRBJ1-1	few	TGTGCCAGCGCAAAATGGGGAGCTATGAACACTGAAGCTTTCTTT	CASAKWGAMNTEAFF
TRBV14	.	TRBJ1-2	.	TGTGCCAGCAGCCAAGTCGGCTATGGCTACACCTTC	CASSQVGYGYTF
TRBV6-1	.	TRBJ2-3	.	TGTGCCAGCAGGGGATCCACAGATACGCAGTATTTT	CASRGSTDTQYF
TRBV10-3	.	TRBJ1-2	.	TGTGCCATCAGTGGGGGGGAAAACTATGGCTACACCTTC	CAISGGENYGYTF
TRBV7-2	.	TRBJ2-1	.	TGTGCCAGCAGCTTAGAGTTCATTCCCGAGCAGTTCTTC	CASSLEFIPEQFF
TRBV5-1	TRBD1	TRBJ2-7	.	TGCGCCAGCAGCTACCGGGACAGGGACGAGCAGTACTTC	CASSYRDRDEQYF